Listed below are T cell receptor beta chains from one sample, sequenced in a study of identical twins. TCRdb fed the 5' RACE reads into MiXCR, producing one record per CDR3 protein. The sample shows under 300,000 distinct CDR3 sequences, 11% to 15% of them seen only once. The sample consisted of memory (CD45RO+) T cells sorted from blood. All receptors come from a woman between 18 and 29 years old in good health. The CDR3 runs from the conserved cysteine through the conserved F or W. The D gene is left open where the match is weak. Clone sizes are given selectively: once, few, many, or a class where the clone is expanded.

TRBV5-1	-	TRBJ2-7	many	TGCGCCAGCAGCTTGCGGGCCTCCGTAGCCTACGAGCAGTACTTC	CASSLRASVAYEQYF
TRBV7-2	-	TRBJ2-1	few	TGTGCCAGCAGCTTAGGGAGAGGTGAGCAGTTCTTC	CASSLGRGEQFF
TRBV20-1	TRBD1	TRBJ2-7	few	TGCAGTGCTAGACAACCCCCTGAGCGGGACAGGGGATACGAGCAGTACTTC	CSARQPPERDRGYEQYF
TRBV29-1	-	TRBJ1-1	many	TGCAGCTACTCAGAGAACACTGAAGCTTTCTTT	CSYSENTEAFF
TRBV25-1	-	TRBJ1-5	few	TGTGCCAGCAGTGACGGTCCGGGGCCCCAGCATTTT	CASSDGPGPQHF
TRBV5-1	TRBD2	TRBJ2-1	-	TGCGCCAGCAGCCTCGGACTAGTTGGTGACCGAGCCGAGTTCTTC	CASSLGLVGDRAEFF
TRBV11-2	-	TRBJ2-3	-	TGTGCCAGCAGCTTAAATCTGGGGGGGCCTAGCACAGATACGCAGTATTTT	CASSLNLGGPSTDTQYF
TRBV11-2	TRBD2	TRBJ2-5	once	TGTGCCAGCAGCCCCCGACTAGCGGGGGGCCTAATCGTCCAAGAGACCCAGTACTTC	CASSPRLAGGLIVQETQYF
TRBV7-9	TRBD2	TRBJ2-1	few	TGTGCCAGCAGCTTAGGGAGCGGGAGTCCGAAAAATGAGCAGTTCTTC	CASSLGSGSPKNEQFF
TRBV7-9	-	TRBJ1-1	many	TGTGCCAGCAGCTTAGATGGGGGGACTGAAGCTTTCTTT	CASSLDGGTEAFF
TRBV9	TRBD1	TRBJ1-1	-	TGTGCCAGCAGCGTCTCGCAGGGGGCTAACACTGAAGCTTTCTTT	CASSVSQGANTEAFF
TRBV10-3	-	TRBJ2-7	few	TGTGCCATCAGTGAGCAGGGCCGTTCCTACGAGCAGTACTTC	CAISEQGRSYEQYF
TRBV6-1	TRBD1	TRBJ2-6	many	TGTGCCAGCAGCAGAGGGACAGGGTCCTCTGGGGCCAACGTCCTGACTTTC	CASSRGTGSSGANVLTF
TRBV29-1	TRBD1	TRBJ2-7	-	TGCAGCGCCTTGGGGACAGCTTACGAGCAGTACTTC	CSALGTAYEQYF
TRBV10-3	TRBD1	TRBJ1-6	few	TGTGCCATCAGTGCGGGACAGGGGGCTGATTCACCCCTCCACTTT	CAISAGQGADSPLHF
TRBV12-3/TRBV12-4	-	TRBJ1-1	few	TGTGCCAGCAGTTTTGGGGGCCAAGGCACTGAAGCTTTCTTT	CASSFGGQGTEAFF
TRBV7-2	-	TRBJ2-2	-	TGTGCCGGCAGGCCCCGGACCTCGAACACCGGGGAGCTGTTTTTT	CAGRPRTSNTGELFF
TRBV29-1	TRBD1	TRBJ2-1	few	TGCAGCGTTGATGGTTGGGACAGGGGACGGGATGAGCAGTTCTTC	CSVDGWDRGRDEQFF
TRBV27	TRBD1	TRBJ1-1	-	TGTGCCAGCAGGGGGACAGTGAACACTGAAGCTTTCTTT	CASRGTVNTEAFF
TRBV20-1	-	TRBJ2-7	-	TGCAGTGCTAAGCCGTCTAAATTAGCGGTCTACGAGCAGTACTTC	CSAKPSKLAVYEQYF
TRBV21-1	-	TRBJ2-5	few	TGTGCCAGCAGCAAAGGTCTCTTTTCTCCGGGTCAAGAGACCCAGTACTTC	CASSKGLFSPGQETQYF
TRBV7-2	TRBD1	TRBJ1-2	many	TGTGCCAGCAGGCACAGGGGAAGGGAGGTTGGCTACACCTTC	CASRHRGREVGYTF
TRBV7-9	-	TRBJ2-3	few	TGTGCCAGCAGCTTATGGGGGAGCACGCAGTATTTT	CASSLWGSTQYF
TRBV20-1	TRBD2	TRBJ2-3	-	TGCAGTGCTAGACAGAGACTAGCGGGGTGGGGAGATACGCAGTATTTT	CSARQRLAGWGDTQYF
TRBV20-1	-	TRBJ2-2	once	TGCAGTGCTAGCCGAAGCGGGGAGCTGTTTTTT	CSASRSGELFF
TRBV6-1	-	TRBJ1-2	-	TGTGCCGTACCGAAAGGGGGGCGAAATAACTATGGCTACACCTTC	CAVPKGGRNNYGYTF
TRBV9	-	TRBJ2-6	-	TGTGCCAGCCACAGGGTCGCTGGGGCCAACGTCCTGACTTTC	CASHRVAGANVLTF
TRBV7-2	-	TRBJ2-2	few	TGTGCCAGCAGCCCTAGTCAGGCGGGGAACACCGGGGAGCTGTTTTTT	CASSPSQAGNTGELFF
TRBV12-3/TRBV12-4	TRBD2	TRBJ2-1	many	TGTGCCAGCAGTTTTAGTACTAGCGGGAGCCATGAGCAGTTCTTC	CASSFSTSGSHEQFF
TRBV10-3	TRBD1	TRBJ2-7	few	TGTGCCATCAGTGCCAGGACAGGGGGCAGGTACGAGCAGTACTTC	CAISARTGGRYEQYF
TRBV20-1	TRBD2	TRBJ2-3	-	TGCAGCCAGCCTAGCGGGCGATCAGATACGCAGTATTTT	CSQPSGRSDTQYF
TRBV20-1	-	TRBJ2-7	many	TGCAGTGCTAGATCAAACTGGGAAGAGCAGTACTTC	CSARSNWEEQYF
TRBV6-2/TRBV6-3	TRBD2	TRBJ2-4	many	TGTGCCAGCAGTTACTCGACCTCCACTAGCGGGAGAGTAGGCAAAAACATTCAGTACTTC	CASSYSTSTSGRVGKNIQYF
TRBV12-3/TRBV12-4	-	TRBJ2-5	-	TGTGCCAGCATGGATCGGGGAGAGACCCAGTACTTC	CASMDRGETQYF
TRBV18	TRBD2	TRBJ2-7	-	TGTGCCAGCTCACCTACCGGGACTAACCACGAGCAGTACTTC	CASSPTGTNHEQYF
TRBV5-1	TRBD1	TRBJ2-1	-	TGCGCCAGCAGCTTGGGACCGGGACAGTACAATGAGCAGTTCTTC	CASSLGPGQYNEQFF
TRBV9	TRBD2	TRBJ2-5	-	TGTGCCAGCAGCGGACACGGGACTAATGAAGAGACCCAGTACTTC	CASSGHGTNEETQYF
TRBV15	-	TRBJ2-1	-	TGTGCCACCAGCAGAGGAAGCTCCTACAATGAGCAGTTCTTC	CATSRGSSYNEQFF
TRBV7-8	-	TRBJ2-1	once	TGTGCCAGCAGCTTAGTGGCCCCCCTCCCGGCCAATGAGCAGTTCTTC	CASSLVAPLPANEQFF
TRBV7-2	-	TRBJ2-5	few	TGTGCCAGCAGCTTAGGATCGCCGTCGGAGACCCAGTACTTC	CASSLGSPSETQYF
TRBV10-3	-	TRBJ2-7	few	TGTGCCATCTCAGGCGGCGGGGCGGTTTACGAGCAGTACTTC	CAISGGGAVYEQYF
TRBV3-1	TRBD1	TRBJ1-4	-	TGTGCCAGCAGCCAATTACAGGGGAATGAAAAACTGTTTTTT	CASSQLQGNEKLFF
TRBV12-3/TRBV12-4	-	TRBJ2-1	-	TGTGCCAGCAGGCTGGACAGAGAGCAGTTCTTC	CASRLDREQFF
TRBV9	-	TRBJ1-4	-	TGTGCCAGCAGCGTCGATCCCTCTAATGAAAAACTGTTTTTT	CASSVDPSNEKLFF
TRBV27	TRBD1	TRBJ2-7	few	TGTGCCAGCAGTTTTACAGGGGAAGGGTCCTACGAGCAGTACTTC	CASSFTGEGSYEQYF
TRBV20-1	-	TRBJ2-7	many	TGCAGTGCTAGCGGGGGAGTAATAGCCTACGAGCAGTACTTC	CSASGGVIAYEQYF
TRBV5-1	-	TRBJ1-2	-	TGCGCCAGCAGCTTGGGGCAGGGGCGGTCTTTTGGCTACACCTTC	CASSLGQGRSFGYTF
TRBV11-3	-	TRBJ1-1	-	TGTGCCAGCAGCTTAGACCGGTATTCGGCCCTGGGCACTGAAGCTTTCTTT	CASSLDRYSALGTEAFF
TRBV5-1	-	TRBJ2-3	few	TGCGCCAGCAGCTGGGCGGGGAACACAGATACGCAGTATTTT	CASSWAGNTDTQYF
TRBV5-1	-	TRBJ2-1	-	TGCGCCAGCAGGGTGGGGGAGAGGGGATACTCCTACAATGAGCAGTTCTTC	CASRVGERGYSYNEQFF
TRBV24-1	TRBD2	TRBJ2-3	-	TGTGCCACCAGTGACTTAGCGGGGGCTAGCACAGATACGCAGTATTTT	CATSDLAGASTDTQYF
TRBV9	TRBD2	TRBJ2-1	few	TGTGCCAGCAGTTCAATGGGGACTAGGGTAAGGGAGCAGTTCTTC	CASSSMGTRVREQFF
TRBV5-1	TRBD1	TRBJ1-1	-	TGCGCCAGCAGGGAGGGGGCTGTATGGAAAACTGAAGCTTTCTTT	CASREGAVWKTEAFF
TRBV20-1	TRBD2	TRBJ2-1	-	TGCAGTGCTAGGTCCCCTAGCGGGAGGTCCTACAATGAGCAGTTCTTC	CSARSPSGRSYNEQFF
TRBV7-8	TRBD1	TRBJ2-3	-	TGTGCCAGCAGCTTGGGCCCAGGGGGCTTCACAGATACGCAGTATTTT	CASSLGPGGFTDTQYF
TRBV12-3/TRBV12-4	-	TRBJ2-3	few	TGTGCCAGCAGTTCCACATACCAAGGAAGCACAGATACGCAGTATTTT	CASSSTYQGSTDTQYF
TRBV19	TRBD2	TRBJ2-7	many	TGTGCCGGGGGGGATGGCTACGAGCAGTACTTC	CAGGDGYEQYF
TRBV4-3	-	TRBJ1-4	-	TGCGCCAGCAGCCAAGAGTTCCCAGGGGAAAAACTGTTTTTT	CASSQEFPGEKLFF
TRBV20-1	-	TRBJ1-6	few	TGCAGTGCTAGAGTGTGGAGGCAGGGTGGTTCACCCCTCCACTTT	CSARVWRQGGSPLHF
TRBV3-1	TRBD2	TRBJ2-7	-	TGTGCCAGCAGCGCCCGAGGGACTAGCTACGAGCAGTACTTC	CASSARGTSYEQYF